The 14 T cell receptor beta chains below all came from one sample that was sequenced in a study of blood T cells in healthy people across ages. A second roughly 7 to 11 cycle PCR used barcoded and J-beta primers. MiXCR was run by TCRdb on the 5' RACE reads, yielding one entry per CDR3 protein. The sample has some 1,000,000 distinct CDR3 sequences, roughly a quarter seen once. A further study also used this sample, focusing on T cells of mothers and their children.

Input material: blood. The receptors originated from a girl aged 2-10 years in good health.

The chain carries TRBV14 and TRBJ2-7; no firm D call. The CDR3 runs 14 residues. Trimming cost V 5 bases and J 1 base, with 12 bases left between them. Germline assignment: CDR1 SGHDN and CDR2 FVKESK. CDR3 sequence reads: CASSNRLESYEQYF. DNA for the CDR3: TGTGCCAGCAGCAACCGCCTCGAGTCCTACGAGCAGTACTTC.

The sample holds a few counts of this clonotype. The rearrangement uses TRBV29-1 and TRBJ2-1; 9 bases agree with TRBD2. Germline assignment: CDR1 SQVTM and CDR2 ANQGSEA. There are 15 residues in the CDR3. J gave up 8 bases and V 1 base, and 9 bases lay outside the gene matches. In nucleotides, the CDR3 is TGCAGCGTTGAAGGGCCGGGACTAGCTTTTGATGAGCAGTTCTTC. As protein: CSVEGPGLAFDEQFF.

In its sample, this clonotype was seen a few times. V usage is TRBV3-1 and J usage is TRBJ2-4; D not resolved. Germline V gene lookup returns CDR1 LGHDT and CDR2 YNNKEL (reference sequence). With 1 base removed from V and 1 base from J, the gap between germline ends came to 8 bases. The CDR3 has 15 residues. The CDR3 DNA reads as TGTGCCAGCAGCCAAGCAAGCTTGGCCAAAAACATTCAGTACTTC. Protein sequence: CASSQASLAKNIQYF.

CDR3 in amino acids: CASSDGGGTISYEQYF. The CDR3 DNA follows: TGCGCCAGCAGTGACGGCGGGGGGACGATCTCCTACGAGCAGTACTTC. V and J are TRBV10-2 and TRBJ2-7; 8 bases align to TRBD2. Germline lookup yields CDR1 WSHSY and CDR2 SAAADI. CDR3 length: 16 amino acids. V lost 3 bases to trimming and J lost 0 bases; unmatched junction nucleotides: 7.

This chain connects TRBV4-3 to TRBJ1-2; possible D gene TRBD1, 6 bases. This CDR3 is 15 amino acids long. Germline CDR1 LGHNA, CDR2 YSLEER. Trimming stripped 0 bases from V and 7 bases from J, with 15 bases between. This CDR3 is CASSQDRGGGGGYTF. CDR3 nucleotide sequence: TGCGCCAGCAGCCAAGATCGGGGGGGCGGCGGTGGCTACACCTTC.

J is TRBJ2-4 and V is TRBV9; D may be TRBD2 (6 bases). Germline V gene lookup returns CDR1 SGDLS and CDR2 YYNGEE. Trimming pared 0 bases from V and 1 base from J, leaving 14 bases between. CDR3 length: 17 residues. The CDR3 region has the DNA TGTGCCAGCAGCGTAGTAGGAGGGAATAGCGCCAAAAACATTCAGTACTTC. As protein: CASSVVGGNSAKNIQYF.

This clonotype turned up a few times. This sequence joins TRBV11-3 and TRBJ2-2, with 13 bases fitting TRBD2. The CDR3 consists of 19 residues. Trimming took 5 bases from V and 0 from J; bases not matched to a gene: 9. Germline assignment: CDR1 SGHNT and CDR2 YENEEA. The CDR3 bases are TGTGCCAGCAGCCCCCCCGGGACTAGCGGGATCGCGAACACCGGGGAGCTGTTTTTT. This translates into CASSPPGTSGIANTGELFF.

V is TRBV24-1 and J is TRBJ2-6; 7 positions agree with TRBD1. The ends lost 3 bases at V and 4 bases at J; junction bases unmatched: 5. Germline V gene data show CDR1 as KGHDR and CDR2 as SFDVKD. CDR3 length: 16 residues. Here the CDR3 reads CATSDPGGPGANVLTF. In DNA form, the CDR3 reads TGTGCCACCAGTGATCCAGGGGGTCCGGGGGCCAACGTCCTGACTTTC.

The CDR3 here is CASSEGGNTGELFF. CDR3 DNA: TGTGCCAGCAGCGAGGGAGGGAACACCGGGGAGCTGTTTTTT. This rearrangement joins TRBV9 to TRBJ2-2; TRBD2 might be the D (6 bases). Germline values: CDR1 SGDLS, CDR2 YYNGEE. Trimming removed 3 bases from V and 1 base from J, with 7 bases in between. This CDR3 has 14 amino acids.

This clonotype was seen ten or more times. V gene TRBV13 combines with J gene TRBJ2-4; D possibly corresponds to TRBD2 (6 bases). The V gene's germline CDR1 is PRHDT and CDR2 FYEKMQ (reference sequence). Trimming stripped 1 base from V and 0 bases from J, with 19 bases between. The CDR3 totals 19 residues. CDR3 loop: CASSLVPGSGEEAKNIQYF. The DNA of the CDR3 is TGTGCCAGCAGCTTAGTACCCGGGAGTGGGGAAGAAGCCAAAAACATTCAGTACTTC.

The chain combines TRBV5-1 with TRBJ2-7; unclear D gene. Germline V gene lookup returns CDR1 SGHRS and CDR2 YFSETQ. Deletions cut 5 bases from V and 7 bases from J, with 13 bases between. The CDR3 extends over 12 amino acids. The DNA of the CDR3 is TGCGCCAGCAGGGATTCAAACGTTGAGCAGTACTTC. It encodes CASRDSNVEQYF.

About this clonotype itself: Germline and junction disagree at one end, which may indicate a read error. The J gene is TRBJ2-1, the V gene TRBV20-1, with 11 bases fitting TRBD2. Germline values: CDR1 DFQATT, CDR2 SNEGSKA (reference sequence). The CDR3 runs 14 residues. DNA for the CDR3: TGCAGTGCTAGTGCTAGCGGGGGGAACAATGTGCAGTTCTTC. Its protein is CSASASGGNNVQFF.

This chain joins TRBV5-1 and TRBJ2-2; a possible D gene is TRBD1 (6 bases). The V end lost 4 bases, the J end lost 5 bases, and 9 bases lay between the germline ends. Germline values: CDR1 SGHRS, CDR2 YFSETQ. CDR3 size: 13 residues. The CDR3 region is CASSQGSTGELFF. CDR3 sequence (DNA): TGCGCCAGCAGCCAGGGGAGTACCGGGGAGCTGTTTTTT.

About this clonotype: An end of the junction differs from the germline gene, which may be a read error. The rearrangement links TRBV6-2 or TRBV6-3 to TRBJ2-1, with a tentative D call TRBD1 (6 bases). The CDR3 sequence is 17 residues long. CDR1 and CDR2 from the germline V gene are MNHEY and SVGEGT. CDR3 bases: TGTGCCAGCAGTTACTCGAGCTGGGACAACTTCTACACTGAGCAGTTCTTC. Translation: CASSYSSWDNFYTEQFF.